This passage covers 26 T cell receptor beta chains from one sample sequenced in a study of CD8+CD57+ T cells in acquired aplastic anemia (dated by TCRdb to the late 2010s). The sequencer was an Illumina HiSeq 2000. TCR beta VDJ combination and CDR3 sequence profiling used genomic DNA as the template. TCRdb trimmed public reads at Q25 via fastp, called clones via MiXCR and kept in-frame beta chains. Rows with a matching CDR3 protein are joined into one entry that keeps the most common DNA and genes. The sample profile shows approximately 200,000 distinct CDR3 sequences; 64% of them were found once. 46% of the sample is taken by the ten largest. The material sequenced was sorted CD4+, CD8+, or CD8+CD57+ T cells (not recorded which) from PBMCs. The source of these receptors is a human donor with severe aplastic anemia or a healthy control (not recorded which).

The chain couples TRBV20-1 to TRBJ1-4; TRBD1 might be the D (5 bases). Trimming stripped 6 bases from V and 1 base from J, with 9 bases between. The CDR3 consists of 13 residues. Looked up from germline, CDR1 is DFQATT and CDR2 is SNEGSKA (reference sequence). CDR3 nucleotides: TGCAGTGCCCAAAGGGGAACTAATGAAAAACTGTTTTTT. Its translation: CSAQRGTNEKLFF.

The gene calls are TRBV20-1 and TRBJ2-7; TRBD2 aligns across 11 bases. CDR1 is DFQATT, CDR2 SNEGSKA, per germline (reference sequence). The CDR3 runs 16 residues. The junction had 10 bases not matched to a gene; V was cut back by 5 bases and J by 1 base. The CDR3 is CSAPQELAGVSYEQYF. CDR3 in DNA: TGCAGTGCTCCCCAGGAACTAGCGGGAGTGTCCTACGAGCAGTACTTC.

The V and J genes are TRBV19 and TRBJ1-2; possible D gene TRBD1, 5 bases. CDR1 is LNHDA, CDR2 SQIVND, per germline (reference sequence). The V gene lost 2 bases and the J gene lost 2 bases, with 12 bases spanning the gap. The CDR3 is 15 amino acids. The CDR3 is CASSIFRVMNYGYTF. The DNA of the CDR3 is TGTGCCAGTAGTATATTCAGGGTGATGAACTATGGCTACACCTTC.

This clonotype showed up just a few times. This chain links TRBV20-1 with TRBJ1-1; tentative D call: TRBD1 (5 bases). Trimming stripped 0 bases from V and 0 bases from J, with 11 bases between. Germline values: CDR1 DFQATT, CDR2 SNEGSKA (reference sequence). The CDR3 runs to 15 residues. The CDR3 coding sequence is TGCAGTGCTAGAGATCTCGACAGCATGAACACTGAAGCTTTCTTT. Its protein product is CSARDLDSMNTEAFF.

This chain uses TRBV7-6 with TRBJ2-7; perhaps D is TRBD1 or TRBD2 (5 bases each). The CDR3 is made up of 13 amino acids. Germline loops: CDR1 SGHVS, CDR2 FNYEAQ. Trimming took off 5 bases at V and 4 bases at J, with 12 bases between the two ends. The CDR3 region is CASSPGAGYEQYF. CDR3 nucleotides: TGTGCCAGCAGCCCCGGGGCGGGTTACGAGCAGTACTTC.

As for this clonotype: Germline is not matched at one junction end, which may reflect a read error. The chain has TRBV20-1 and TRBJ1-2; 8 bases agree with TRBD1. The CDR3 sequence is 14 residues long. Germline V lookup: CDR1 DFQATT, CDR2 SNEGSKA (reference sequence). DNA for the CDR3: TGCAGTGCTAAACCGATGACAGGGGAATATGTCTACACCTTC. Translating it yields CSAKPMTGEYVYTF.

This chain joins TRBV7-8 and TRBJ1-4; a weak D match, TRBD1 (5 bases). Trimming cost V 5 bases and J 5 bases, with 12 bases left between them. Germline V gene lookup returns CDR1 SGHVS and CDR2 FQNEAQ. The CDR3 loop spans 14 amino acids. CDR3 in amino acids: CASSPGLTNEKLFF. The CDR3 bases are TGTGCCAGCAGCCCGGGACTGACCAATGAAAAACTGTTTTTT.

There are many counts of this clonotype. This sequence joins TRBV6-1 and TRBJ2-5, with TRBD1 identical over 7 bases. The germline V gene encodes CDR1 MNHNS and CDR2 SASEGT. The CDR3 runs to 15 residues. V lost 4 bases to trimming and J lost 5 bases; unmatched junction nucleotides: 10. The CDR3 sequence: CASSAGRGWEETQYF. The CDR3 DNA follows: TGTGCCAGCAGTGCCGGCAGGGGGTGGGAGGAGACCCAGTACTTC.

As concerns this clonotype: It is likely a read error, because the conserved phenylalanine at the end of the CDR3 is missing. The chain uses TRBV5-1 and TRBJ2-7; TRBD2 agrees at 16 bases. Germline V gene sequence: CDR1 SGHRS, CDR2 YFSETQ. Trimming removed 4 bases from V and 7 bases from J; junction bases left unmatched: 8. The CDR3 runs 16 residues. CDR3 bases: TGCGCCAGCAGCCAAGGGACTAGCGGGGGGGCAGAAGAGCAGTACTCC. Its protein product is CASSQGTSGGAEEQYS.

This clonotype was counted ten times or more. CDR3 sequence (DNA): TGTGCCAGCACCGGGACAGGATGGTCCACAGATACGCAGTATTTT. This translates into CASTGTGWSTDTQYF. The chain carries TRBV6-6 and TRBJ2-3; 8 bases fit TRBD1. J lost 2 bases, V lost 7 bases, and 8 bases had no gene match. Germline assignment: CDR1 MNHNY and CDR2 SVGAGI (reference sequence). The CDR3 extends over 15 amino acids.

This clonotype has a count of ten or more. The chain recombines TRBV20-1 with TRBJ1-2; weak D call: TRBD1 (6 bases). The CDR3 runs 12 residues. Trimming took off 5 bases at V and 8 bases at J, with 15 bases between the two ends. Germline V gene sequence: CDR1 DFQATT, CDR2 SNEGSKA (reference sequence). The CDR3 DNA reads TGCAGTGCTCCCCGGGACATATGGGGCTACACCTTC. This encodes CSAPRDIWGYTF.

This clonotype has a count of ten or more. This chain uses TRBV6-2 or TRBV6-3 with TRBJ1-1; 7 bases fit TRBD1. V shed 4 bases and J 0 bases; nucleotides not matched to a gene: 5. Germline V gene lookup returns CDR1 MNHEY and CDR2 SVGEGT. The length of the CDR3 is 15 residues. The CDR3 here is CASSSGGLMNTEAFF. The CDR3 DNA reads TGTGCCAGCAGTTCAGGGGGGCTCATGAACACTGAAGCTTTCTTT.

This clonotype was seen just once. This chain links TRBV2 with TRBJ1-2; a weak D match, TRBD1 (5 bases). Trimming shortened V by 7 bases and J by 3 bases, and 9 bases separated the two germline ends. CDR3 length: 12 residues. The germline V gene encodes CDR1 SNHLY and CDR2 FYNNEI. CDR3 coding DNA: TGTGCCAGCAAGACAGAATACTATGGCTACACCTTC. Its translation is CASKTEYYGYTF.

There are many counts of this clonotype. The DNA for the CDR3 is TGTGCCAGCATCCCGACAGGTTCCGCGGGCGAGCAGTACTTC. Translation gives CASIPTGSAGEQYF. The chain couples TRBV5-6 to TRBJ2-7; D might be TRBD1 (6 bases). Trimming left V 6 bases short and J 6 bases short, with 19 bases between. Germline lookup yields CDR1 SGHDT and CDR2 YYEEEE. This CDR3 region has 14 residues.

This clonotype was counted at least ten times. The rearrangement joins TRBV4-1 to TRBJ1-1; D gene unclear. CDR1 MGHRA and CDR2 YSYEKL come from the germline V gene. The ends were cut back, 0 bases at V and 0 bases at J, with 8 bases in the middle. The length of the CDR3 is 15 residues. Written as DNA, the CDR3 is TGCGCCAGCAGCCAAGATTGGGCCTTGAACACTGAAGCTTTCTTT. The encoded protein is CASSQDWALNTEAFF.

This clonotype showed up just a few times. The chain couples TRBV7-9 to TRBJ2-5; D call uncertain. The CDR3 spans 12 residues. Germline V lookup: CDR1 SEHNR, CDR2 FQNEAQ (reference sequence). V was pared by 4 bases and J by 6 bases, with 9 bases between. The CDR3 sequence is CASSSNLQTQYF. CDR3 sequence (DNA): TGTGCCAGCAGCTCCAATCTACAGACCCAGTACTTC. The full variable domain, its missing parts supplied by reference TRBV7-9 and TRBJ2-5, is DTGVSQNPRHKITKRGQNVTFRCDPISEHNRLYWYRQTLGQGPEFLTYFQNEAQLEKSRLLSDRFSAERPKGSFSTLEIQRTEQGDSAMYLCASSSNLQTQYFGPGTRLLVL.

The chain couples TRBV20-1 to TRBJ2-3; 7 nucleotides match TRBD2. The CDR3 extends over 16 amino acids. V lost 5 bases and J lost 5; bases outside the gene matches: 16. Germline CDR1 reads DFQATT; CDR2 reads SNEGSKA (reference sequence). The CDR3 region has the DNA TGCAGTGCTCTCCGGGTAAAGCGGGATAAAGGAGATACGCAGTATTTT. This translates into CSALRVKRDKGDTQYF.

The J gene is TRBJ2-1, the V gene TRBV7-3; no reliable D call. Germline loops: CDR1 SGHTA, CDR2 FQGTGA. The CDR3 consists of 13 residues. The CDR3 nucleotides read TGTGCAAGCGCCTCCGTACTTGTGGATGAGCAGTTCTTC. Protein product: CASASVLVDEQFF.

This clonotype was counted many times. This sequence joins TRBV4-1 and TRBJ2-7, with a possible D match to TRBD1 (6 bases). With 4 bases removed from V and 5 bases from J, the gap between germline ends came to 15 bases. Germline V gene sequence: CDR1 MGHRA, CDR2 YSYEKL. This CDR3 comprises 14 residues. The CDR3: CASSLGPGADEQYF. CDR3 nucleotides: TGCGCCAGCAGCCTGGGCCCAGGGGCGGACGAGCAGTACTTC.

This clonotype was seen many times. The CDR3 coding sequence is TGTGCCAGCAGCCAAGATCTACAACTGGATAGGGGTGAAGCTTTCTTT. Its translation is CASSQDLQLDRGEAFF. This chain connects TRBV14 to TRBJ1-1; perhaps TRBD1 as D (5 bases). V lost 0 bases and J 7 bases, leaving 18 bases between the germline ends. This CDR3 region has 16 residues. Germline V gene sequence: CDR1 SGHDN, CDR2 FVKESK.

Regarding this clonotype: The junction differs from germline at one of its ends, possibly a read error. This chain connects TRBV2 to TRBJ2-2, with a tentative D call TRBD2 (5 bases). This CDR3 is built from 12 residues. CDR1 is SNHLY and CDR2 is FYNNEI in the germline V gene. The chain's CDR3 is CAKRVNTGELSF. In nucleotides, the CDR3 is TGTGCCAAACGGGTTAACACCGGGGAGCTGTCTTTT.

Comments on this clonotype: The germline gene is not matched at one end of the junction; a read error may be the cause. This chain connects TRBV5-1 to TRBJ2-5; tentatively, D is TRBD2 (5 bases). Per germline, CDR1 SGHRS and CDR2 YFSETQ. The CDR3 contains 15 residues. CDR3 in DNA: TGCGCCAGCAGCAAGGAACCCGGGCCGTGGGAGACCCAGCACTTC. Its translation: CASSKEPGPWETQHF. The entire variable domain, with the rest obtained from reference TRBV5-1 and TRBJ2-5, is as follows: KAGVTQTPRYLIKTRGQQVTLSCSPISGHRSVSWYQQTPGQGLQFLFEYFSETQRNKGNFPGRFSGRQFSNSRSEMNVSTLELGDSALYLCASSKEPGPWETQHFGPGTRLLVL.

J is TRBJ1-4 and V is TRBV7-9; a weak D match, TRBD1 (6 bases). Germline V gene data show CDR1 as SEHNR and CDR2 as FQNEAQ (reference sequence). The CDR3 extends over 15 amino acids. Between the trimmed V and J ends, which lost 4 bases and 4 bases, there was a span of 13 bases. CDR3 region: CASSSSDRFNEKLFF. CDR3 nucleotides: TGTGCCAGCAGCTCCTCAGACAGGTTTAATGAAAAACTGTTTTTT.

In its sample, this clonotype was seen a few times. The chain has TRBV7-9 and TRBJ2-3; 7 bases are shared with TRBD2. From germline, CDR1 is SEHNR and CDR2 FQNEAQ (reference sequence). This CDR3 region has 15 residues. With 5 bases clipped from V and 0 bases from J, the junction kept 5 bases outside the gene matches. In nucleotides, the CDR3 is TGTGCCAGCAGCGCCCCTAGCGGTAGCACAGATACGCAGTATTTT. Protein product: CASSAPSGSTDTQYF.

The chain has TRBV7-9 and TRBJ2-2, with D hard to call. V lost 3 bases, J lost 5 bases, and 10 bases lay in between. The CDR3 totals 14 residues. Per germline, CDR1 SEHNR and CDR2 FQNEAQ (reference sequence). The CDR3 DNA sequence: TGTGCCAGCAGCTTTAGGTCTTCTACCGGGGAGCTGTTTTTT. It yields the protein CASSFRSSTGELFF.

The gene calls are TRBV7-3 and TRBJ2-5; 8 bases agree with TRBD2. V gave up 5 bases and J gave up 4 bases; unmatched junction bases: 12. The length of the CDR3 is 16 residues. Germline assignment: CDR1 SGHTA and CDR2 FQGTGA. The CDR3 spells CASSQDTSGFRETQYF. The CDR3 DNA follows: TGTGCCAGCAGCCAGGATACTAGCGGTTTTAGAGAGACCCAGTACTTC.